This is a list of T cell receptor beta chains from one sample in a study of T-cell reconstitution after alpha-beta-depleted transplantation in children. A single record per CDR3 protein comes from TCRdb applying MiXCR to the PCR reads. The profile covers some 600,000 distinct CDR3 sequences, with roughly 15% appearing a single time and 1.1% taken by the ten largest. Sequencing used PBMCs from the stem cell graft donor, obtained from the stem cell graft. The receptors derive from a human donor who donated a stem cell graft to a child with acute myeloid leukemia. CDR3s include the opening cysteine and the closing phenylalanine or tryptophan. A D gene is named only where the DNA matches it firmly. Rows give clone size only sometimes, using once, few, many, or a class for an expanded clone.

v_call,j_call,clone_size,d_call,cdr3_aa,cdr3_nt
TRBV7-8,TRBJ2-2,few,TRBD2,CASSLAGLADTGELFF,TGTGCCAGCAGCTTAGCGGGACTAGCGGACACCGGGGAGCTGTTTTTT
TRBV20-1,TRBJ2-1,many,-,CSATGESVQFF,TGCAGTGCTACCGGAGAATCAGTCCAGTTCTTC
TRBV10-3,TRBJ2-7,many,TRBD1,CAIGTGDSYEQYF,TGTGCCATAGGGACAGGGGACTCCTACGAGCAGTACTTC
TRBV4-3,TRBJ2-3,-,-,CASSQGMTDTQYF,TGCGCCAGCTCACAGGGTATGACAGATACGCAGTATTTT
TRBV10-3,TRBJ1-1,many,-,CAIKRDSNTEAFF,TGTGCCATCAAGAGAGACTCCAACACTGAAGCTTTCTTT
TRBV15,TRBJ1-5,many,-,CATSRATGIEQPQHF,TGTGCCACCAGCAGAGCTACAGGGATCGAACAGCCCCAGCATTTT
TRBV4-3,TRBJ1-2,-,TRBD1,CASSQEDRGPPGYTF,TGCGCCAGCAGCCAAGAGGACAGGGGGCCCCCTGGCTACACCTTC
TRBV20-1,TRBJ2-7,many,TRBD1,CSAGDRDGYEQYF,TGCAGTGCTGGAGACAGGGATGGCTACGAGCAGTACTTC
TRBV7-3,TRBJ2-5,-,TRBD2,CASSLTGGVFGETQYF,TGTGCCAGCAGCTTAACTGGGGGGGTGTTTGGAGAGACCCAGTACTTC
TRBV11-1,TRBJ1-2,-,-,CASSLRGQPYGYTF,TGTGCCAGCAGCCTCCGAGGACAGCCCTATGGCTACACCTTC
TRBV12-3/TRBV12-4,TRBJ2-5,-,-,CASRRGGGQETQYF,TGTGCCAGCAGACGGGGAGGGGGCCAAGAGACCCAGTACTTC
TRBV24-1,TRBJ2-3,few,-,CATSEEEGGSTDTQYF,TGTGCCACCAGTGAGGAAGAGGGGGGGTCCACAGATACGCAGTATTTT
TRBV7-8,TRBJ1-1,-,-,CASSLFDSVDTEAFF,TGTGCCAGCAGCCTATTCGACAGCGTCGACACTGAAGCTTTCTTT